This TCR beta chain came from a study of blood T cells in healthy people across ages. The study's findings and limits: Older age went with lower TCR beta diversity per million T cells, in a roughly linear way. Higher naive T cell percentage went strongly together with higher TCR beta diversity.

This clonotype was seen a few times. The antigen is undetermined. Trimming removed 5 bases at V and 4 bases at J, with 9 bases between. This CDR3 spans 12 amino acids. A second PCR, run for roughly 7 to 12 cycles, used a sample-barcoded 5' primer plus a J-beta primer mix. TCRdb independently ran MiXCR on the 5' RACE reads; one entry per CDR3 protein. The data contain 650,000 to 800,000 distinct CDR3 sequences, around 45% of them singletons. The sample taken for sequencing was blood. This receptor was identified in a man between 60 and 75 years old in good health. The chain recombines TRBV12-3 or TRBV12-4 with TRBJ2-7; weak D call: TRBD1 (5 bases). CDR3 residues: CASSPRQYEQYF. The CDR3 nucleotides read TGTGCCAGCAGTCCAAGACAGTACGAGCAGTACTTC.